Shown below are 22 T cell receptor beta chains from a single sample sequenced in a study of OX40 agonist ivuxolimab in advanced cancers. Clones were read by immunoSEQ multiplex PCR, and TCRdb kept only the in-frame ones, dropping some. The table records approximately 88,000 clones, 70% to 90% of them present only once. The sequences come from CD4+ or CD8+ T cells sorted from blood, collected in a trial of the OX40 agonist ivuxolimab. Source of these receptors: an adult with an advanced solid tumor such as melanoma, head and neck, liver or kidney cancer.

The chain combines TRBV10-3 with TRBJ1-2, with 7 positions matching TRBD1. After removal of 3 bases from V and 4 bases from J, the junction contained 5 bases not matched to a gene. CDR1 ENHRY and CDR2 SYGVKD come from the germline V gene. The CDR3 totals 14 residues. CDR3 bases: TGTGCCATCAGTGAACCCGACAGGGTCTATGGCTACACCTTC. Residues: CAISEPDRVYGYTF.

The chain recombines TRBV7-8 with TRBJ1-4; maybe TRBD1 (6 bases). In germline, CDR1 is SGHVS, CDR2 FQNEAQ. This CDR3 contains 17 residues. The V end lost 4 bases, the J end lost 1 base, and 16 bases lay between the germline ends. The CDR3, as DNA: TGTGCCAGCAGCTCGCTATCCACCAGGGGAACTAATGAAAAACTGTTTTTT. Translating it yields CASSSLSTRGTNEKLFF.

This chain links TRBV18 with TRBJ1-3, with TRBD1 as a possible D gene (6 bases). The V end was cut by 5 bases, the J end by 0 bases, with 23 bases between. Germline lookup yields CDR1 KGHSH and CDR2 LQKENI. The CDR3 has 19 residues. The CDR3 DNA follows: TGTGCCAGCTCATCAACTGTTAACACAGGGAAGATCTCTGGAAACACCATATATTTT. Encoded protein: CASSSTVNTGKISGNTIYF.

As DNA, the CDR3 is TGTGCCAGCAGTGAGACAGGGTACTATGGCTACACCTTC. It encodes CASSETGYYGYTF. J is TRBJ1-2 and V is TRBV25-1; TRBD1 agrees at 7 bases. The CDR3 has 13 residues. Per germline, CDR1 MGHDK and CDR2 SYGVNS. Trimming cost V 3 bases and J 3 bases; bases outside gene matches: 1.

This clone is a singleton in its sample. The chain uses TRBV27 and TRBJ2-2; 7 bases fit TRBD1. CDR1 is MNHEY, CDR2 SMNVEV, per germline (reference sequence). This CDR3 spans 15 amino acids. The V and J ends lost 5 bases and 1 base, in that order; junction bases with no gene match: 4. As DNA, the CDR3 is TGTGCCAGCAGTCCGCGACAGGGGAACACCGGGGAGCTGTTTTTT. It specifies CASSPRQGNTGELFF.

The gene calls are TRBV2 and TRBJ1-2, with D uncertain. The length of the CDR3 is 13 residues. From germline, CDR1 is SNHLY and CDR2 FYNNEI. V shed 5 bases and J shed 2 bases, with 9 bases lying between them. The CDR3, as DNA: TGTGCCAGCAGTTCACAGCAAAACTATGGCTACACCTTC. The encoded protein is CASSSQQNYGYTF.

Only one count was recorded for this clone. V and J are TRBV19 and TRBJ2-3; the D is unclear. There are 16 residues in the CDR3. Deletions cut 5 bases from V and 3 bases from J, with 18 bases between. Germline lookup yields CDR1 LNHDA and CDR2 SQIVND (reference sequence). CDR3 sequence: CASSSAGTQSTDTQYF. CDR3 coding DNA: TGTGCCAGTAGTTCCGCAGGAACTCAGTCAACAGATACGCAGTATTTT.

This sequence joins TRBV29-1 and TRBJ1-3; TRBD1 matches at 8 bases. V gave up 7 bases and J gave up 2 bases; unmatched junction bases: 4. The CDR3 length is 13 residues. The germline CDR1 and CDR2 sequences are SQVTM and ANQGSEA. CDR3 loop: CSAQGAAGNTIYF. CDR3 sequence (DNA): TGCAGCGCCCAGGGGGCCGCTGGAAACACCATATATTTT.

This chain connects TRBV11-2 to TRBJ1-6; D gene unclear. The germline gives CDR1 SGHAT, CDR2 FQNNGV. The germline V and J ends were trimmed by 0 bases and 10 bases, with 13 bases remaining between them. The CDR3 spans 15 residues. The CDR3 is CASSLERGAGSPLHF. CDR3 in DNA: TGTGCCAGCAGCTTAGAACGGGGAGCGGGATCACCCCTCCACTTT.

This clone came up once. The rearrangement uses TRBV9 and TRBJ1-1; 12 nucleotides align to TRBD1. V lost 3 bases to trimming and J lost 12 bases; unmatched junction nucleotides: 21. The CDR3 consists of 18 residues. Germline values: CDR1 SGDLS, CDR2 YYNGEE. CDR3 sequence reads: CASSETPGQGARPMRTFF. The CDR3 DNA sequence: TGTGCCAGCAGCGAAACTCCGGGACAGGGGGCGAGGCCGATGAGGACTTTCTTT.

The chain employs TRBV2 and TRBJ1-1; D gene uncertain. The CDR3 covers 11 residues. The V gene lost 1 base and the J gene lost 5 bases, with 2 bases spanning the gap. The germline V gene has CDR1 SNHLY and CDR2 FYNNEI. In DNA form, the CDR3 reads TGTGCCAGCAGTGAAGTGACTGAAGCTTTCTTT. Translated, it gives CASSEVTEAFF.

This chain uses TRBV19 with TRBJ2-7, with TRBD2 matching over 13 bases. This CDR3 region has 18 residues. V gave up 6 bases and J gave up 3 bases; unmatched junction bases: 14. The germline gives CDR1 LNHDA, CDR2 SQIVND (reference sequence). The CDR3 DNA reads TGTGCCAGTAGCAACCGACTAGCGGGGGGACCTACGTTCTACGAGCAGTACTTC. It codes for CASSNRLAGGPTFYEQYF.

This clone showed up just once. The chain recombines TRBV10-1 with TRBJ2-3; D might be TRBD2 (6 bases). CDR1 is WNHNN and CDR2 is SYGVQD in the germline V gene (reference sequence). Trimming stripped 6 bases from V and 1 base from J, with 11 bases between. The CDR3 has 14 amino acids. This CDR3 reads CASRAGSGTDTQYF. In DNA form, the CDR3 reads TGCGCCAGCAGGGCGGGATCCGGCACAGATACGCAGTATTTT.

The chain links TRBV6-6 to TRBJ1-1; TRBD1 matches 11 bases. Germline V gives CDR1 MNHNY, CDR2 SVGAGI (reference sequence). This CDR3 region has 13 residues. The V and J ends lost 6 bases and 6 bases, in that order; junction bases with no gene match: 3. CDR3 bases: TGTGCCAGCAGACCGGGACAGGGGGCTGAAGCTTTCTTT. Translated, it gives CASRPGQGAEAFF.

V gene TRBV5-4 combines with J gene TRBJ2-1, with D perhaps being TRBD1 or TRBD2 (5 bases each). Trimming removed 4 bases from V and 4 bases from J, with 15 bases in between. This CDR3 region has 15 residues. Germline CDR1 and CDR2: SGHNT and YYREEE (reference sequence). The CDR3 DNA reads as TGTGCCAGCAGCCTTCCGGGACCCACTTACAATGAGCAGTTCTTC. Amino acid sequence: CASSLPGPTYNEQFF.

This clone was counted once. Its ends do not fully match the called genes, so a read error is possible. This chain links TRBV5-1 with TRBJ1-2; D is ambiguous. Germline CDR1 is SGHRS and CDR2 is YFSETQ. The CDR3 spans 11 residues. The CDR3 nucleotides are TGTGCCAGCAGCCATAGGGTCGGCTACACCTTC. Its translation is CASSHRVGYTF.

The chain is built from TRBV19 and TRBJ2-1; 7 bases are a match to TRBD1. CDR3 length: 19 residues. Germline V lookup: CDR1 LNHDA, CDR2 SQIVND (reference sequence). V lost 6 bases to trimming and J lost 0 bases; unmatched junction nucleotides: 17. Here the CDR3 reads CASSTPGTERLSSYNEQFF. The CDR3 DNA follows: TGTGCCAGTAGCACACCCGGGACAGAGAGACTTAGCTCCTACAATGAGCAGTTCTTC.

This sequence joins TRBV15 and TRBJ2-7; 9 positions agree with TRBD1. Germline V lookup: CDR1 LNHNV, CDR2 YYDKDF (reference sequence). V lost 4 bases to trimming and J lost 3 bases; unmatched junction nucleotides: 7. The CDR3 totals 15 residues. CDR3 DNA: TGTGCCACCAGCACCAACACAGGGGGCGTCTACGAGCAGTACTTC. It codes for CATSTNTGGVYEQYF.

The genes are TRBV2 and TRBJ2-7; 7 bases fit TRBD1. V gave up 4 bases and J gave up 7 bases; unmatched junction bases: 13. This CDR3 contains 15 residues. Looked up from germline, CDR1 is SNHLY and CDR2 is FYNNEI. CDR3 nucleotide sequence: TGTGCCAGCAGTGGACAATTGAAGGGGGCGAAAGAGCAGTACTTC. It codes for CASSGQLKGAKEQYF.

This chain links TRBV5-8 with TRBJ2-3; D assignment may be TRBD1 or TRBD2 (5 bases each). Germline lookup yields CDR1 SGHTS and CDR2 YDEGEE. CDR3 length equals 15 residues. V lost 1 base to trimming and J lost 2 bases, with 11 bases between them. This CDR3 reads CASSLFGGNTDTQYF. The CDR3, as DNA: TGTGCCAGCAGCTTGTTTGGGGGAAACACAGATACGCAGTATTTT.

This chain's CDR3 is CASSFKATYEQYF. CDR3 bases: TGTGCCAGTAGTTTCAAGGCCACCTACGAGCAGTACTTC. The chain is built from TRBV19 and TRBJ2-7; no reliable D call. V was pared by 5 bases and J by 2 bases, with 10 bases between. CDR3 length: 13 residues. Looked up from germline, CDR1 is LNHDA and CDR2 is SQIVND (reference sequence).

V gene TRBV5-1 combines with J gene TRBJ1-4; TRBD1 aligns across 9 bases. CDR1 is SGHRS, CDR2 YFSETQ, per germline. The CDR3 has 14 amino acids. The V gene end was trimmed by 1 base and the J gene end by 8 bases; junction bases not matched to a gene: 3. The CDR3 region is CASSLRTGEEKLFF. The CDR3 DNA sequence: TGCGCCAGCAGCTTGCGGACAGGGGAGGAAAAACTGTTTTTT.